These 8 T cell receptor beta chains came from one sample sequenced in a study of blood T cells in healthy people across ages. Using a J-beta primer mix together with a sample-barcoded 5' primer, a second PCR was run for about 7 to 12 cycles. Using its own MiXCR run on the 5' RACE reads, TCRdb lists one record per CDR3 protein. The profile shows about 1.7 million distinct CDR3 sequences, 28% of them singletons. The material sequenced was blood. These receptors all stem from a woman in her twenties or thirties in good health.

This clonotype occurred a few times. Relative to the germline gene, one junction end is altered; a read error may explain this. The V call is TRBV28, the J call TRBJ2-7, with D possibly matching TRBD2 (6 bases). Germline assignment: CDR1 MDHEN and CDR2 SYDVKM. The CDR3 sequence is 15 residues long. The CDR3 nucleotides are TGTGCCGGCAGCCCCTGGCGGGACCCAGAGTACGAGCAGTACTTC. Its translation is CAGSPWRDPEYEQYF.

This clonotype was observed a handful of times. The chain joins TRBV6-5 to TRBJ1-3, with TRBD1 identical over 9 bases. V was pared by 6 bases and J by 4 bases, with 7 bases of the junction left unmatched. Germline values: CDR1 MNHEY, CDR2 SVGAGI. This CDR3 contains 15 residues. The CDR3 loop reads CASSPTGQGGNTIYF. The CDR3 nucleotides read TGTGCCAGCAGCCCCACCGGACAGGGGGGAAACACCATATATTTT.

This clonotype has at least ten counts. CDR3 bases: TGTGCCAGCAGTTACTCGAGTACGGACACAAAGTATGGCTACACCTTC. Amino acids: CASSYSSTDTKYGYTF. This chain links TRBV6-5 with TRBJ1-2; a weak D match, TRBD1 (5 bases). V lost 0 bases and J 5 bases, leaving 16 bases between the germline ends. Germline V gene sequence: CDR1 MNHEY, CDR2 SVGAGI. The CDR3 runs 16 residues.

This clonotype was detected ten times or more. Here the CDR3 reads CASSLSTEGAQETQYF. The CDR3 DNA reads as TGTGCCAGCAGCTTATCCACGGAGGGAGCACAAGAGACCCAGTACTTC. The chain employs TRBV7-9 and TRBJ2-5; D is possibly TRBD2 (6 bases). Germline V gene lookup returns CDR1 SEHNR and CDR2 FQNEAQ (reference sequence). CDR3 length: 16 residues. The V gene lost 2 bases and the J gene lost 2 bases, with 15 bases spanning the gap.

The genes are TRBV20-1 and TRBJ2-1; D may match TRBD1 or TRBD2 (5 bases each). The germline V gene has CDR1 DFQATT and CDR2 SNEGSKA (reference sequence). The CDR3 has 14 amino acids. V shed 3 bases and J shed 6 bases, with 15 bases lying between them. Written as DNA, the CDR3 is TGCAGTGCTAGGGACCACACCGGGGCCAATGAGCAGTTCTTC. As protein: CSARDHTGANEQFF.

Only a few counts were recorded for this clonotype. The CDR3 protein is CASSLQRDGGNEQFF. CDR3 in DNA: TGTGCCAGCAGCTTACAACGGGACGGAGGCAATGAGCAGTTCTTC. The chain joins TRBV7-2 to TRBJ2-1; either TRBD1 or TRBD2 may fit D (5 bases each). The germline V gene has CDR1 SGHTA and CDR2 FQGNSA. V was cut by 2 bases and J by 6 bases, with 14 bases left in between. The CDR3 covers 15 residues.

This clonotype was picked up a small number of times. The DNA for the CDR3 is TGTGCCAGCAGTTTTCCAGTCAGCTCCTATAATTCACCCCTCCACTTT. This gives the protein CASSFPVSSYNSPLHF. V is TRBV28 and J is TRBJ1-6; D not resolved. CDR3 length: 16 amino acids. Trimming took off 3 bases at V and 0 bases at J, with 9 bases between the two ends. Per the germline V gene, CDR1 is MDHEN and CDR2 is SYDVKM.

This chain connects TRBV6-1 to TRBJ1-2; D gene uncertain. From germline, CDR1 is MNHNS and CDR2 SASEGT. The V end was cut by 3 bases, the J end by 4 bases, with 9 bases between. There are 13 residues in the CDR3. Here the CDR3 reads CASSDDVAYGYTF. Written as DNA, the CDR3 is TGTGCCAGCAGTGACGACGTAGCCTATGGCTACACCTTC.